Reported below is one TCR beta chain. Antigen unknown. The data were obtained in a study of somatic mutations in cytotoxic T cells in rheumatoid arthritis. Study-wide results and limits: The CD8+ clonality of rheumatoid arthritis patients increased with age, whereas that of healthy controls did not.

Clones were sequenced by immunoSEQ multiplex PCR, and TCRdb holds only the in-frame ones, with some missing. The sample carries tens of thousands of clones, about 87% recorded once. This TCR was recovered from an adult with rheumatoid arthritis. Sequenced: CD8+ T cells sorted from blood.

The CDR3, as DNA: TGTGCCAGCAGCCCCTGGACGGAGGCGGGCGAGCAGTACTTC. Its translation: CASSPWTEAGEQYF. The chain is built from TRBV5-6 and TRBJ2-7, with D possibly TRBD2 on 5 matching bases. The CDR3 runs 14 residues. Trimming shortened V by 4 bases and J by 6 bases, and 17 bases separated the two germline ends. Germline assignment: CDR1 SGHDT and CDR2 YYEEEE.